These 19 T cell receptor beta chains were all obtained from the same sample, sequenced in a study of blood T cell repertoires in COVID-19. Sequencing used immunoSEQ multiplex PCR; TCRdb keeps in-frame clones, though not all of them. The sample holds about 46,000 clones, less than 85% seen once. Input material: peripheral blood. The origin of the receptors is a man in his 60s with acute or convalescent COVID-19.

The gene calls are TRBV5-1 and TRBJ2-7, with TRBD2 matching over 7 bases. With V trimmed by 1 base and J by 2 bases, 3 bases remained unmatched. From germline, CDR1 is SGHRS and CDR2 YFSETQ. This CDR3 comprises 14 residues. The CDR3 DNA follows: TGCGCCAGCAGCTTGTCGGGGGGTCCCTACGAGCAGTACTTC. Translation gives CASSLSGGPYEQYF.

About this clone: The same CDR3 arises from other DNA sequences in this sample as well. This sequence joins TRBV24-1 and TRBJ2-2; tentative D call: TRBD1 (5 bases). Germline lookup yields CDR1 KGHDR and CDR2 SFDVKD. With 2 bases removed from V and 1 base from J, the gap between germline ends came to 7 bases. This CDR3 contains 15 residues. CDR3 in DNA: TGTGCCACCAGTGATTCTCAGGGGAACACCGGGGAGCTGTTTTTT. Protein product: CATSDSQGNTGELFF.

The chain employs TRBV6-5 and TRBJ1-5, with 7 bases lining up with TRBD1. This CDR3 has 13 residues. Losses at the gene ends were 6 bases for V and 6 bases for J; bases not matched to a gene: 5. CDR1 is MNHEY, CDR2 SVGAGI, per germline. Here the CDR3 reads CASRRQGLQPQHF. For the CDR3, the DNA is TGTGCCAGCAGAAGACAGGGTCTTCAGCCCCAGCATTTT.

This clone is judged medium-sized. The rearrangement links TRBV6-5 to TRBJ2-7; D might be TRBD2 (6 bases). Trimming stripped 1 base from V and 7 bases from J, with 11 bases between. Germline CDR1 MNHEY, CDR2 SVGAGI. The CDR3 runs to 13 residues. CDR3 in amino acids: CASSYLGGREQYF. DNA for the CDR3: TGTGCCAGCAGTTACTTGGGGGGACGGGAGCAGTACTTC.

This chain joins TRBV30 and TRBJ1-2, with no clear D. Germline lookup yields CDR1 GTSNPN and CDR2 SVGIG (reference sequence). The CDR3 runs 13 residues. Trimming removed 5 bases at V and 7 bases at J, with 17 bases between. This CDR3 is CAWRPQVHRGYTF. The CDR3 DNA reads TGTGCCTGGCGTCCTCAGGTCCATCGTGGCTACACCTTC.

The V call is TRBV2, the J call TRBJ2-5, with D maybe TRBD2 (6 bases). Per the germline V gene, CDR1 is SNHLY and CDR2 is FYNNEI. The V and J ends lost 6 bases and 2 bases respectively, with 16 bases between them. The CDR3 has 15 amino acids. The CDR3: CASRGGTLVQETQYF. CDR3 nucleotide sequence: TGTGCCAGCAGGGGCGGGACTCTAGTTCAAGAGACCCAGTACTTC.

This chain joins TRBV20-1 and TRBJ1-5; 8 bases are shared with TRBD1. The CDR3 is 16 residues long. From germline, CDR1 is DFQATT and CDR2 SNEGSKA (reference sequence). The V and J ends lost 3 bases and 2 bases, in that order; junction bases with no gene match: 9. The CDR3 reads CSASSSGGAGNQPQHF. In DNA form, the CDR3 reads TGCAGTGCTAGTTCCTCAGGGGGCGCCGGCAATCAGCCCCAGCATTTT.

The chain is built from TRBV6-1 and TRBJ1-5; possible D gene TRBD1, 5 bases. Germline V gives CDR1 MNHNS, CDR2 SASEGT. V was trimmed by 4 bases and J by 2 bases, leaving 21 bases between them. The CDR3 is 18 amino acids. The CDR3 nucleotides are TGTGCCAGCAGTGCCCGTCTGATTTGGGGAGGGGGCAATCAGCCCCAGCATTTT. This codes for CASSARLIWGGGNQPQHF.

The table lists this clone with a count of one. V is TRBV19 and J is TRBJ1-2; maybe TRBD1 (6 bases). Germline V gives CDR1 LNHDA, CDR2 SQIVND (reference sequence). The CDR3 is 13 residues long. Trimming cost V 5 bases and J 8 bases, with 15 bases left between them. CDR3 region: CASSAQGSGGYTF. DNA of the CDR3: TGTGCCAGTAGTGCGCAGGGGAGCGGCGGCTACACCTTC.

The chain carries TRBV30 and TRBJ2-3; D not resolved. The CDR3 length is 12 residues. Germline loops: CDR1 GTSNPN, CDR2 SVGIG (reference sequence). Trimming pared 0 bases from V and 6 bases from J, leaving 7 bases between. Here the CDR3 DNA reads TGTGCCTGGAGTGTACTATCGGATACGCAGTATTTT. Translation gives CAWSVLSDTQYF.

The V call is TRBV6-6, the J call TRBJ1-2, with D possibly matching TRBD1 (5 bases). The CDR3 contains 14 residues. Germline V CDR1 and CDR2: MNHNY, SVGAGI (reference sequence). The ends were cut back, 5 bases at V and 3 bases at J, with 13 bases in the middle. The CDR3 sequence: CASSRAGGYYGYTF. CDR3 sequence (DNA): TGTGCCAGCAGTAGGGCCGGGGGGTACTATGGCTACACCTTC.

CDR3 protein: CASSLVEGLTSYNEQFF. The CDR3 DNA reads TGTGCCAGCAGCTTAGTAGAGGGTTTAACCTCCTACAATGAGCAGTTCTTC. The chain employs TRBV7-2 and TRBJ2-1, with D possibly matching TRBD2 (5 bases). V lost 1 base, J lost 0 bases, and 13 bases lay in between. CDR1 SGHTA and CDR2 FQGNSA come from the germline V gene. The CDR3 contains 17 residues.

The CDR3 DNA is TGCGCCAGCAGCCGCGATAGGGGCAGCCAACCTGAAGCTTTCTTT. Translating it yields CASSRDRGSQPEAFF. This chain connects TRBV5-1 to TRBJ1-1; a weak D match, TRBD1 (5 bases). Germline loops: CDR1 SGHRS, CDR2 YFSETQ. The CDR3 is 15 amino acids. The V end was cut by 4 bases, the J end by 6 bases, with 19 bases between.

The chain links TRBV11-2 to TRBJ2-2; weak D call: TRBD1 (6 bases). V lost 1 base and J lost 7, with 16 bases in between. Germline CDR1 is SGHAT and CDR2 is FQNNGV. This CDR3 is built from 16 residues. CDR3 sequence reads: CASSLVLGASIGELFF. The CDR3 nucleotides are TGTGCCAGCAGCTTAGTTTTGGGGGCTTCCATCGGGGAGCTGTTTTTT.

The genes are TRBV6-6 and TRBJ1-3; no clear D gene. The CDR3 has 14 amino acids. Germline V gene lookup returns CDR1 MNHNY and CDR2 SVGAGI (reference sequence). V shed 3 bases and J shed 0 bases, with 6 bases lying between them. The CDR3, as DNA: TGTGCCAGCAGTTATTCATCCTCTGGAAACACCATATATTTT. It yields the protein CASSYSSSGNTIYF.

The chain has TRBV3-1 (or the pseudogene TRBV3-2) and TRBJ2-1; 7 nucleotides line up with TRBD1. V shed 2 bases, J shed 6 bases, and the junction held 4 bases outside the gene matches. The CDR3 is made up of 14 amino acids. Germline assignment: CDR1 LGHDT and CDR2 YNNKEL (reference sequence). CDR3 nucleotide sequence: TGTGCCAGCAGCCAATCCACAGGGGCCAATGAGCAGTTCTTC. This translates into CASSQSTGANEQFF.

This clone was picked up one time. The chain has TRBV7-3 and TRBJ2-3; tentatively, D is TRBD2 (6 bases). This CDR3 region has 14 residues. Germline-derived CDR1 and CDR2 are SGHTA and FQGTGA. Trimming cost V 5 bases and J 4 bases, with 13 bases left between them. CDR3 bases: TGTGCCAGCAGCCCCTCTAGCGTACCAGATACGCAGTATTTT. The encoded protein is CASSPSSVPDTQYF.

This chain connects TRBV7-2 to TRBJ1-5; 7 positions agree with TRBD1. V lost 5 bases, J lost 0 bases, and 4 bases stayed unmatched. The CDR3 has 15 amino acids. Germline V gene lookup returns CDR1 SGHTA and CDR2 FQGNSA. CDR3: CASSPGQISNQPQHF. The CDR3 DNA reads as TGTGCCAGCAGCCCGGGACAGATTAGCAATCAGCCCCAGCATTTT. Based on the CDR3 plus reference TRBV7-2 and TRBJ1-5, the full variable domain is GAGVSQSPSNKVTEKGKDVELRCDPISGHTALYWYRQSLGQGLEFLIYFQGNSAPDKSGLPSDRFSAERTGGSVSTLTIQRTQQEDSAVYLCASSPGQISNQPQHFGDGTRLSIL.

The CDR3 here is CASSLGQGEQYF. The CDR3, as DNA: TGTGCCAGCAGTTTAGGACAGGGCGAGCAGTACTTC. The chain recombines TRBV27 with TRBJ2-7, with 8 bases matching TRBD1. Germline trimming cut 2 bases from V and 6 bases from J; bases unmatched to any gene: 0. The germline CDR1 and CDR2 sequences are MNHEY and SMNVEV (reference sequence). The CDR3 spans 12 residues.